The present T cell receptor beta chain was sequenced within a study of blood T cell repertoires in COVID-19. Study-level information: From T cells, B-cell-depleted T cells, or PBMCs came the material, which was cDNA or gDNA.

Original processing notes: Counts of nucleated cells, estimated from reference gene primer amplification, were obtained. Profiled with immunoSEQ multiplex PCR; TCRdb holds only in-frame clones, not every one. V, J and clone size are taken as reported in that table, and D and trimming were inferred from the DNA itself. The sample lists about 230,000 clones, approximately 85% occurring once. V was pared by 3 bases and J by 4 bases, with 13 bases between. This CDR3 comprises 15 residues. Per germline, CDR1 SGHAT and CDR2 FQNNGV. Sequencing used peripheral blood. The J gene is TRBJ1-5, the V gene TRBV11-2; TRBD1 might be the D (6 bases). The TCR sequence derives from a man aged 35-49 years with acute or convalescent COVID-19. The CDR3 DNA follows: TGTGCCAGCAGCTTTGGTCAGGGGAGAAATCAGCCCCAGCATTTT. Its protein is CASSFGQGRNQPQHF.